Shown below are 10 T cell receptor beta chains from a single sample sequenced in a study of T cell responses to AZD1222 COVID-19 vaccine. The method was immunoSEQ multiplex PCR; TCRdb's version includes in-frame clones alone and lacks a portion of them. The repertoire holds under 150,000 clones, with just over 90% as singletons. Sequencing used peripheral blood, obtained on day 0 of AZD1222 vaccination. The receptors were gathered from an adult in good health.

A note on this clone: Other DNA sequences in the same sample also yield this CDR3. V usage is TRBV2 and J usage is TRBJ2-1, with no clear D. Per germline, CDR1 SNHLY and CDR2 FYNNEI. Between the trimmed V and J ends, which lost 0 bases and 9 bases, there was a span of 9 bases. CDR3 length equals 13 residues. The CDR3 bases are TGTGCCAGCAGTGAAGCGCGGTCGGGTGAGCAGTTCTTC. Protein: CASSEARSGEQFF.

The chain carries TRBV5-1 and TRBJ1-3; D possibly corresponds to TRBD1 (6 bases). V was pared by 4 bases and J by 3 bases, with 17 bases between. CDR1 is SGHRS and CDR2 is YFSETQ in the germline V gene. This CDR3 is 16 amino acids long. CDR3 region: CASSPRPGAFGNTIYF. The CDR3, as DNA: TGCGCCAGCAGCCCCCGACCAGGGGCGTTTGGAAACACCATATATTTT.

In its sample, this clone was seen once. The J gene is TRBJ2-4, the V gene TRBV6-5; a possible D gene is TRBD1 (5 bases). CDR3 length: 16 residues. Per germline, CDR1 MNHEY and CDR2 SVGAGI. The V and J ends lost 0 bases and 0 bases respectively, with 9 bases between them. The CDR3 region has the DNA TGTGCCAGCAGTTACTCGGGCAGGGTAGCCAAAAACATTCAGTACTTC. As protein: CASSYSGRVAKNIQYF.

This chain joins TRBV7-8 and TRBJ2-5; 7 bases agree with TRBD2. J gave up 5 bases and V 4 bases, and 10 bases lay outside the gene matches. This CDR3 has 15 residues. Per the germline V gene, CDR1 is SGHVS and CDR2 is FQNEAQ. The CDR3 protein is CASSWGAGEGETQYF. CDR3 nucleotides: TGTGCCAGCAGCTGGGGCGCGGGAGAGGGCGAGACCCAGTACTTC.

This clone was seen once. The rearrangement uses TRBV3-1 (or the pseudogene TRBV3-2) and TRBJ2-5, with 11 bases matching TRBD1. Germline CDR1 and CDR2: LGHDT and YNNKEL (reference sequence). CDR3 length: 14 amino acids. J gave up 6 bases and V 1 base, and 1 base lay outside the gene matches. The chain's CDR3 is CASSQGTGGKTQYF. The CDR3 DNA is TGTGCCAGCAGCCAAGGGACAGGGGGCAAGACCCAGTACTTC.

The chain employs TRBV19 and TRBJ2-2; D possibly corresponds to TRBD2 (6 bases). Germline-derived CDR1 and CDR2 are LNHDA and SQIVND (reference sequence). The CDR3 covers 18 residues. V lost 7 bases and J lost 6, with 27 bases in between. CDR3 nucleotides: TGTGCCAGTAATTGGGGGGTAGCGGACACCCGAGGTGCCGGGGAGCTGTTTTTT. Its translation is CASNWGVADTRGAGELFF.

V and J are TRBV12-3 or TRBV12-4 and TRBJ1-5; a weak D match, TRBD1 (6 bases). Trimming removed 4 bases from V and 7 bases from J, with 11 bases in between. The CDR3 extends over 13 amino acids. As DNA, the CDR3 is TGTGCCAGCAGTTCCTCGGGGGCCCAGCCCCAGCATTTT. Protein sequence: CASSSSGAQPQHF.

The chain combines TRBV30 with TRBJ1-4; no firm D call. In germline, CDR1 is GTSNPN, CDR2 SVGIG (reference sequence). This CDR3 has 13 amino acids. The CDR3 region is CAGSTNSNEKLFF. The CDR3, as DNA: TGTGCAGGGTCCACGAACTCTAATGAAAAACTGTTTTTT. The full variable domain, with the rest looked up from reference TRBV30 and TRBJ1-4, is SQTIHQWPATLVQPVGSPLSLECTVEGTSNPNLYWYRQAAGRGLQLLFYSVGIGQISSEVPQNLSASRPQDRQFILSSKKLLLSDSGFYLCAGSTNSNEKLFFGSGTQLSVL.

This chain connects TRBV25-1 to TRBJ1-4, with D possibly TRBD1 on 5 matching bases. Trimming removed 0 bases from V and 6 bases from J, with 11 bases in between. This CDR3 has 15 amino acids. Germline V gives CDR1 MGHDK, CDR2 SYGVNS. The CDR3 DNA reads as TGTGCCAGCAGTGAATACAAGGGACGTGATGAAAAACTGTTTTTT. This sequence encodes CASSEYKGRDEKLFF.

In its sample, this clone was seen once. This same CDR3 is encoded by further DNA sequences in the sample. The J gene is TRBJ2-3, the V gene TRBV19, with a possible D match to TRBD1 (6 bases). CDR1 and CDR2 from the germline V gene are LNHDA and SQIVND (reference sequence). The CDR3 sequence is 17 residues long. V lost 2 bases and J lost 3, with 18 bases in between. The CDR3 reads CASSIRTDIGGTDTQYF. The CDR3, as DNA: TGTGCCAGTAGTATAAGGACAGACATCGGTGGTACAGATACGCAGTATTTT.